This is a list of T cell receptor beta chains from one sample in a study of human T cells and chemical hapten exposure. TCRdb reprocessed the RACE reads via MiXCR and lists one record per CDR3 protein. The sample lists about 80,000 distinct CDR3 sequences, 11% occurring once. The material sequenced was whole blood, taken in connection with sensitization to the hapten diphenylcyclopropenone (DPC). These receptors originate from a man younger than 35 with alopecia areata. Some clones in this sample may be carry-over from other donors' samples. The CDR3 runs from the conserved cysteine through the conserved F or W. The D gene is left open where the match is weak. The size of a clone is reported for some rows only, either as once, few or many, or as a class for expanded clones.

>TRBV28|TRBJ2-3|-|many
TGTGCCAGCATTCCAGGGACCGGCACAGATACGCAGTATTTT
CASIPGTGTDTQYF
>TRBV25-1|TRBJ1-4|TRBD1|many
TGTGCCAGCAGTGAGGCGGACAGGGGTATTGGGGAAAAACTGTTTTTT
CASSEADRGIGEKLFF
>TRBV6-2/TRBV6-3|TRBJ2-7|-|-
TGTGCCAGCACCTTGAACAGGTTCCGCGAGCAGTACTTC
CASTLNRFREQYF
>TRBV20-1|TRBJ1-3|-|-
TGCAGTGCTAGGCTCCCGGGGTCTGGAAACACCATATATTTT
CSARLPGSGNTIYF
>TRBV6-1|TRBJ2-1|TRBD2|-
TGTGCCAGCAGTGAAGGGTCCTCTAGCGGGGGTTACAATGAGCAGTTCTTC
CASSEGSSSGGYNEQFF
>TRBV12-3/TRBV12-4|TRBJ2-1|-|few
TGTGCCAGCAGCCCCTTCCATGAGCAGTTCTTC
CASSPFHEQFF
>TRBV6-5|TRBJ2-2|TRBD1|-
TGTGCCAGCAGTTACTCCAGGGGGACCGGGGAGCTGTTTTTT
CASSYSRGTGELFF
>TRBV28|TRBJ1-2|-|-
TGTGCCAGCAGTCGTACCGGAGAGTCTAACTATGGCTACACCTTC
CASSRTGESNYGYTF
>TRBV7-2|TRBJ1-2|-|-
TGTGCCAGCAGCCGCGAGGGGAACTATGGCTACACCTTC
CASSREGNYGYTF
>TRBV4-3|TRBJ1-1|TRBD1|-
TGCGCCAGCAGTTGGGATACCGGGACAGGCGCTGAAGCTTTCTTT
CASSWDTGTGAEAFF
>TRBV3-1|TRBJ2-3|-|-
TGTGCCAGCAGCCAAAGGTTCCTGACGACAGATACGCAGTATTTT
CASSQRFLTTDTQYF
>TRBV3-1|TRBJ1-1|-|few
TGTGCCAGCAGCTCATCCGTAGGGGGAACTGAAGCTTTCTTT
CASSSSVGGTEAFF
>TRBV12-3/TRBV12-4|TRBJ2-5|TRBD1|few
TGTGCCAGCAGTCCTGGGGGGGGACAGGGCGAGACCCAGTACTTC
CASSPGGGQGETQYF
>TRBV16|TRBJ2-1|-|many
TGTGCCAGCAGCCAAGAGGGCCCCCCAGGTCGGTTCTTC
CASSQEGPPGRFF
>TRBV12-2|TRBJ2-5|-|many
TGTGCAAGTCGCTTAGTAGGCGGGGGGGAAACTTCGGAGACCCAGTACTTC
CASRLVGGGETSETQYF
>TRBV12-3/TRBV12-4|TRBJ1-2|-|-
TGTGCCAGCAGTTTGAGGACAAGCTATGGCTACACCTTC
CASSLRTSYGYTF
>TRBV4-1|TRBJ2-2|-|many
TGCGCCAGCAGCCTGGTGGGACGGATCGCGAACACCGGGGAGCTGTTTTTT
CASSLVGRIANTGELFF
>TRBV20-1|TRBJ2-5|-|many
TGCAGTGCTAGATCCCCAGGGAGGATGACCCAAGAGACCCAGTACTTC
CSARSPGRMTQETQYF
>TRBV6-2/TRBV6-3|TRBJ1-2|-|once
TGTGCCAGCAGGCGCAGGGTCGGGGATGGCTACACCTTC
CASRRRVGDGYTF
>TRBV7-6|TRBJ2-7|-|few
TGTGCCAGCAGCGTAATGACCGACTACGAGCAGTACTTC
CASSVMTDYEQYF
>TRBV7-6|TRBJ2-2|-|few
TGTGCCAGCAGCTTAATGGAGGGCACCGGGGAGCTGTTTTTT
CASSLMEGTGELFF
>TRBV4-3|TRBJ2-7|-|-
TGCGCCAGCAGCCAAGATATGACAGTCGAGCAGTACTTC
CASSQDMTVEQYF
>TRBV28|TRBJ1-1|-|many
TGTGCCAGCAGTCCAGGGGTTGCCACTGAAGCTTTCTTT
CASSPGVATEAFF
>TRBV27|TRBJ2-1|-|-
TGTGCCAGCAGTTTATATGGGGTGGGGGAGCAGTTCTTC
CASSLYGVGEQFF
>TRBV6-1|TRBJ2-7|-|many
TGTGCCAGCAGTGAAGCGCAGGGTAGCTCCTACGAGCAGTACTTC
CASSEAQGSSYEQYF
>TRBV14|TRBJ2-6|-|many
TGTGCCAGCAGCCCCTCTGGGGCCAACGTCCTGACTTTC
CASSPSGANVLTF
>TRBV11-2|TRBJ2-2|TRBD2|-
TGTGCCAGCAGCTTGATAGCGGGGGAGTACACCGGGGAGCTGTTTTTT
CASSLIAGEYTGELFF
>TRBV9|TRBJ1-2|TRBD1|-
TGTGCCAGCAGCGGGGACAGGGTATACTACACCTTC
CASSGDRVYYTF